The next 31 T cell receptor beta chains were all read from a single sample in a study of T-cell reconstitution after alpha-beta-depleted transplantation in children (dated by TCRdb to the mid-2010s). The library was obtained by PCR. Sequencing took place on an Illumina HiSeq 2500. To normalize quantification of the TCRbeta repertoire, the TCR libraries were built with molecular barcoding that relied on unique molecular identifiers. The public sequencing data were trimmed at Q25 with fastp and processed into clonotypes with MiXCR by TCRdb, which kept only in-frame beta chains. Under each unique CDR3 protein, matching rows form one entry showing the most common genes and DNA. The sample table holds 200,000 to 300,000 distinct CDR3 sequences, of which 12% were seen once. 2% to 3% of the sample is taken by the ten largest. The sample consisted of PBMCs from the stem cell graft donor, taken from the stem cell graft. Receptors originate from a human donor who donated a stem cell graft to a child with acute lymphoblastic leukemia.

In the case of this clonotype: A much larger clonotype is one base distant, so this may be a read error. CDR3 sequence (DNA): TGTGCCATCAGTGAGCGACAAAGCTATCAGCCCCAGCATTTT. Translating it yields CAISERQSYQPQHF. The chain employs TRBV10-3 and TRBJ1-5; D not resolved. This CDR3 spans 14 amino acids. V gave up 2 bases and J gave up 5 bases, with 10 bases separating them. Germline V CDR1 and CDR2: ENHRY, SYGVKD.

Notes on this clonotype: A much larger clone is a single base away; this may be a read error. The CDR3 nucleotides read TGCTGTGCTAGTGCAAGACAGGGATACCAAGAGACCCAGTACTTC. Protein: CCASARQGYQETQYF. This rearrangement joins TRBV20-1 to TRBJ2-5; 7 bases fit TRBD1. The germline gives CDR1 DFQATT, CDR2 SNEGSKA (reference sequence). This CDR3 is built from 15 residues.

This clonotype was seen ten or more times. This chain links TRBV20-1 with TRBJ2-5, with D unresolved. CDR1 is DFQATT and CDR2 is SNEGSKA in the germline V gene (reference sequence). The CDR3 consists of 14 residues. Trimming left V 2 bases short and J 2 bases short, with 12 bases between. CDR3: CSARRFGLQETQYF. The DNA of the CDR3 is TGCAGTGCTAGACGCTTCGGTTTACAAGAGACCCAGTACTTC.

This clonotype was recorded many times. CDR3 protein: CASSFWGGNTGELFF. CDR3 bases: TGTGCCAGCAGTTTCTGGGGAGGGAACACCGGGGAGCTGTTTTTT. The rearrangement links TRBV12-3 or TRBV12-4 to TRBJ2-2; the D gene is possibly TRBD2 (6 bases). Trimming took 3 bases from V and 1 from J, leaving 9 bases between them. CDR3 length: 15 residues.

There are many counts of this clonotype. The chain uses TRBV7-3 and TRBJ2-2, with D unclear. Trimming took 5 bases from V and 2 from J, leaving 9 bases between them. This CDR3 has 14 amino acids. The germline gives CDR1 SGHTA, CDR2 FQGTGA. CDR3 coding DNA: TGTGCCAGCAGCCCCTCAGGAAACACCGGGGAGCTGTTTTTT. It yields the protein CASSPSGNTGELFF.

This clonotype was seen at least ten times. The V call is TRBV7-2, the J call TRBJ1-1; 7 positions agree with TRBD1. Germline V CDR1 and CDR2: SGHTA, FQGNSA. V lost 5 bases and J lost 1; bases outside the gene matches: 7. The CDR3 contains 15 residues. The DNA of the CDR3 is TGTGCCAGCAGCGAAAAGACAGGGAGGAACACTGAAGCTTTCTTT. This gives the protein CASSEKTGRNTEAFF.

As concerns this clonotype: A read error may be the cause here, since a much bigger clone is one base away. The chain joins TRBV20-1 to TRBJ2-7; 7 bases match TRBD1. The CDR3 totals 13 residues. Germline CDR1 reads DFQATT; CDR2 reads SNEGSKA (reference sequence). This chain's CDR3 is CSAIIQGPYERYF. The CDR3 coding sequence is TGCAGTGCTATTATACAGGGGCCCTACGAGCGGTACTTC.

This chain joins TRBV5-1 and TRBJ2-5; 8 bases are shared with TRBD1. The CDR3 loop spans 14 amino acids. Trimming cost V 7 bases and J 0 bases; bases outside gene matches: 5. Germline values: CDR1 SGHRS, CDR2 YFSETQ. The CDR3 region is CASGRTGYQETQYF. DNA of the CDR3: TGCGCCAGCGGCAGGACAGGGTACCAAGAGACCCAGTACTTC.

This clonotype has a count of ten or more. The CDR3 DNA follows: TGCGCCAGCAGTCAGACCGGGGATAATGAAAAACTGTTTTTT. This sequence encodes CASSQTGDNEKLFF. The chain has TRBV5-1 and TRBJ1-4; D remains unclear. The CDR3 runs to 14 residues. The V and J ends lost 5 bases and 4 bases respectively, with 12 bases between them. In germline, CDR1 is SGHRS, CDR2 YFSETQ.

This clonotype was counted many times. The V call is TRBV5-8, the J call TRBJ1-5; no reliable D call. CDR1 and CDR2 from the germline V gene are SGHTS and YDEGEE. Trimming removed 1 base from V and 0 bases from J, with 5 bases in between. This CDR3 region has 14 residues. The CDR3 protein is CASSLKYSNQPQHF. CDR3 nucleotide sequence: TGTGCCAGCAGCTTGAAGTATAGCAATCAGCCCCAGCATTTT.

In this sample, this clonotype turned up many times. The chain couples TRBV29-1 to TRBJ2-7; no clear D. CDR1 is SQVTM, CDR2 ANQGSEA, per germline. V was pared by 1 base and J by 2 bases, with 12 bases between. The CDR3 spans 14 residues. CDR3 sequence (DNA): TGCAGCGTTGAAGTTACGGCCAGCCCCTACGAGCAGTACTTC. Protein sequence: CSVEVTASPYEQYF.

This clonotype was picked up many times. The CDR3 loop reads CSASVRQTSYEQYF. The DNA of the CDR3 is TGCAGTGCTAGCGTTCGGCAGACCTCCTACGAGCAGTACTTC. The V gene is TRBV20-1, the J gene TRBJ2-7; D gene uncertain. Trimming took off 3 bases at V and 0 bases at J, with 12 bases between the two ends. The germline CDR1 and CDR2 sequences are DFQATT and SNEGSKA (reference sequence). This CDR3 is 14 amino acids long.

This clonotype was observed many times. V is TRBV20-1 and J is TRBJ2-3, with TRBD2 identical over 11 bases. CDR3 length: 17 amino acids. Germline trimming cut 5 bases from V and 0 bases from J; bases unmatched to any gene: 10. Germline assignment: CDR1 DFQATT and CDR2 SNEGSKA (reference sequence). The CDR3 sequence: CSASSSGRIRSTDTQYF. The CDR3 DNA is TGCAGTGCTTCGTCTAGCGGGAGGATCCGGAGCACAGATACGCAGTATTTT.

This clonotype was seen at least ten times. This chain uses TRBV7-8 with TRBJ1-5; TRBD1 matches at 8 bases. CDR3 length: 18 residues. The J segment lost 1 base and the V segment lost 0 bases, leaving 8 bases of the junction unmatched. Germline assignment: CDR1 SGHVS and CDR2 FQNEAQ. The CDR3: CASSLANLTGESNQPQHF. The CDR3 nucleotides read TGTGCCAGCAGCTTAGCCAACCTGACAGGGGAAAGCAATCAGCCCCAGCATTTT.

In its sample, this clonotype was seen many times. The chain carries TRBV21-1 and TRBJ1-2. TRBV21-1 is reported as a pseudogene. CDR3 length equals 16 residues. CDR3 in DNA: TGTGCCAGCCCAGAGTTGAGGGCCTTTAGTATGACTGGCTACACCTTC. Translated: CASPELRAFSMTGYTF.

This clonotype was observed at least ten times. This chain connects TRBV7-9 to TRBJ1-2; 7 nucleotides align to TRBD1. The ends lost 4 bases at V and 0 bases at J; junction bases unmatched: 14. Looked up from germline, CDR1 is SEHNR and CDR2 is FQNEAQ (reference sequence). The CDR3 sequence is 18 residues long. CDR3 amino acids: CASSSVSGTAFSNYGYTF. DNA of the CDR3: TGTGCCAGCAGCTCCGTATCAGGGACAGCATTTTCTAACTATGGCTACACCTTC.

This clonotype was found many times. The chain recombines TRBV20-1 with TRBJ2-5, with 12 bases lining up with TRBD1. V trimming: 4 bases; J trimming: 5 bases; junction bases outside the gene matches: 8. The CDR3 consists of 15 residues. From germline, CDR1 is DFQATT and CDR2 SNEGSKA (reference sequence). This CDR3 reads CSANSGQGAWETQYF. CDR3 DNA sequence: TGCAGTGCTAACTCGGGACAGGGGGCTTGGGAGACCCAGTACTTC.

This clonotype has at least ten counts. The gene calls are TRBV19 and TRBJ1-1; TRBD1 matches 11 bases. This CDR3 contains 15 residues. Germline V gene data show CDR1 as LNHDA and CDR2 as SQIVND (reference sequence). J was trimmed by 5 bases and V by 7 bases; bases with no gene match: 9. This CDR3 is CASTMRGTGGTEAFF. The DNA for the CDR3 is TGTGCCAGTACCATGCGGGGGACAGGGGGGACTGAAGCTTTCTTT.

This clonotype occurred many times. This sequence joins TRBV7-9 and TRBJ2-5; D unresolved. The V gene's germline CDR1 is SEHNR and CDR2 FQNEAQ (reference sequence). CDR3 length: 13 residues. Deletions cut 2 bases from V and 3 bases from J, with 7 bases between. This CDR3 reads CASSLWGEETQYF. The CDR3 region has the DNA TGTGCCAGCAGCTTATGGGGTGAAGAGACCCAGTACTTC.

J is TRBJ2-6 and V is TRBV12-3 or TRBV12-4, with D hard to call. The CDR3 contains 15 residues. Between the trimmed V and J ends, which lost 3 bases and 2 bases, there was a span of 8 bases. The CDR3 reads CASSLSGPGANVLTF. CDR3 coding DNA: TGTGCCAGCAGTTTGAGTGGACCTGGGGCCAACGTCCTGACTTTC.

In its sample, this clonotype was seen many times. J is TRBJ1-5 and V is TRBV9, with D unclear. The V and J ends lost 3 bases and 4 bases respectively, with 8 bases between them. The CDR3 is 13 amino acids. The germline CDR1 and CDR2 sequences are SGDLS and YYNGEE. This chain's CDR3 is CASSAQLNQPQHF. The CDR3 DNA reads as TGTGCCAGCAGCGCCCAGCTTAATCAGCCCCAGCATTTT.

This clonotype appeared many times. CDR3 loop: CASSLSGGGIGGYTF. In nucleotides, the CDR3 is TGTGCCAGCAGTTTATCGGGAGGGGGCATTGGTGGCTACACCTTC. The chain uses TRBV28 and TRBJ1-2; 7 nucleotides line up with TRBD1. The CDR3 totals 15 residues. After removal of 1 base from V and 7 bases from J, the junction contained 9 bases not matched to a gene. In germline, CDR1 is MDHEN, CDR2 SYDVKM.

The chain carries TRBV6-4 and TRBJ2-1, with D perhaps matching TRBD1 or TRBD2 (6 bases each). Trimming left V 3 bases short and J 5 bases short, with 11 bases between. The germline CDR1 and CDR2 sequences are MRHNA and SNTAGT. CDR3 length: 14 residues. CDR3 sequence (DNA): TGTGCCAGCAGTGAGAGGGGGGAACACAATGAGCAGTTCTTC. Amino acid sequence: CASSERGEHNEQFF.

This clonotype has at least ten counts. The V gene is TRBV28, the J gene TRBJ2-7; D is perhaps TRBD1 (6 bases). CDR3 length equals 16 residues. The V gene lost 2 bases and the J gene lost 2 bases, with 16 bases spanning the gap. The V gene's germline CDR1 is MDHEN and CDR2 SYDVKM. The CDR3 sequence: CASSLGARGQPYEQYF. The CDR3 bases are TGTGCCAGCAGTTTAGGGGCCAGGGGACAACCCTACGAGCAGTACTTC.

The rearrangement links TRBV10-3 to TRBJ1-5; D unclear. Germline V gene sequence: CDR1 ENHRY, CDR2 SYGVKD. V dropped 6 bases and J dropped 0 bases, with 9 bases sitting between them. The CDR3 runs 14 residues. CDR3: CAISTIYSNQPQHF. DNA of the CDR3: TGTGCCATCAGCACAATTTATAGCAATCAGCCCCAGCATTTT.

This clonotype has a handful of counts. This chain uses TRBV19 with TRBJ1-1, with TRBD1 identical over 9 bases. Germline assignment: CDR1 LNHDA and CDR2 SQIVND (reference sequence). The CDR3 sequence is 15 residues long. Trimming took 5 bases from V and 4 from J; bases not matched to a gene: 8. The DNA of the CDR3 is TGTGCCAGTAGTGAACGGGACAGGGTAGGCACTGAAGCTTTCTTT. Translated, it gives CASSERDRVGTEAFF.

The chain combines TRBV12-3 or TRBV12-4 with TRBJ2-3; 10 bases are a match to TRBD2. Losses at the gene ends were 10 bases for V and 3 bases for J; bases not matched to a gene: 4. The CDR3 sequence is 13 residues long. The CDR3 nucleotides are TGTGCCACCCAAGCGGGAGGGACAGATACGCAGTATTTT. Protein product: CATQAGGTDTQYF.

V usage is TRBV4-2 and J usage is TRBJ2-2; 7 bases are a match to TRBD1. CDR1 LGHNA and CDR2 YNFKEQ come from the germline V gene. This CDR3 comprises 16 residues. V was clipped by 0 bases and J by 2 bases; unmatched bases: 3. In nucleotides, the CDR3 is TGTGCCAGCAGCCAAGAAGGGACAGTCAACACCGGGGAGCTGTTTTTT. Its translation is CASSQEGTVNTGELFF.

This clonotype showed up many times. The chain is built from TRBV7-2 and TRBJ2-7; maybe TRBD2 (6 bases). Germline lookup yields CDR1 SGHTA and CDR2 FQGNSA. This CDR3 is built from 15 residues. V lost 3 bases, J lost 7 bases, and 19 bases lay in between. DNA for the CDR3: TGTGCCAGCAGCTTCGGCGGGACCTCTGGGGGGGAGCAGTACTTC. Protein sequence: CASSFGGTSGGEQYF.

Ten or more counts support this clonotype. The chain uses TRBV12-3 or TRBV12-4 and TRBJ1-5; D remains unclear. CDR3 length: 13 amino acids. V lost 3 bases and J lost 6, with 9 bases in between. The chain's CDR3 is CASSFRNGQPQHF. DNA of the CDR3: TGTGCCAGCAGTTTCAGAAACGGTCAGCCCCAGCATTTT.

Points on this clonotype: Being one base from a much bigger clone, this may be a read error. V is TRBV10-3 and J is TRBJ1-1; D not certain. The CDR3 consists of 16 residues. V gave up 3 bases and J gave up 5 bases, with 19 bases separating them. Germline values: CDR1 ENHRY, CDR2 SYGVKD. CDR3 nucleotides: TGTGCCATCAGTGACGGGTTTCGGGCCCTGGGGACTGAAGCTTTCTTT. Translation: CAISDGFRALGTEAFF.